The sequence of this T cell receptor (beta chain) was determined in a study of blood T cell repertoires in COVID-19. Looking at the study overall: Material from acute and convalescent COVID-19 was sourced from the United States, Italy and Spain. T cells, B-cell-depleted T cells, or PBMCs provided the cDNA or gDNA that served as material.

The junction had 9 bases not matched to a gene; V was cut back by 1 base and J by 1 base. Germline V lookup: CDR1 GTSNPN, CDR2 SVGIG (reference sequence). The CDR3 totals 19 residues. In the authors' methods: Scientists estimated how many nucleated cells there were by amplifying reference gene primers. Here immunoSEQ multiplex PCR was the method, and the copy in TCRdb shows in-frame clones only, minus some. D and trimming were read from the DNA, whereas the V and J calls and clone size are those reported in that table. This sample has around 29,000 clones, with almost 90% found just once. The TCR sequence derives from a human donor with active COVID-19. The donor label of this sample is uncertain. J is TRBJ2-2 and V is TRBV30; 13 bases align to TRBD2. Sequenced sample: peripheral blood. The CDR3 coding sequence is TGTGCCTGGAGTGAAACTAGCGGGGGGGCCAGATTGAACACCGGGGAGCTGTTTTTT. Protein sequence: CAWSETSGGARLNTGELFF.